This T cell receptor (beta chain) stems from a study of blood T cell repertoires in COVID-19. Germline-derived CDR1 and CDR2 are MNHEY and SVGAGI. J lost 1 base, V lost 7 bases, and 9 bases had no gene match. The CDR3 is 15 amino acids. Here immunoSEQ multiplex PCR was the method, and the copy in TCRdb shows in-frame clones only, minus some. The data contain around 220,000 clones, about 88% of them singletons. Material: peripheral blood. The rearrangement links TRBV6-5 to TRBJ2-5, with 7 bases lining up with TRBD1. The clonotype comes from a woman aged 40 to 50 who had recovered from COVID-19. The CDR3 coding sequence is TGTGCCAGCACCACTTTCAACAGGGGCCAAGAGACCCAGTACTTC. Its protein product is CASTTFNRGQETQYF.